The 20 T cell receptor beta chains below all came from one sample that was sequenced in a study of blood T cell repertoires in COVID-19. Clones were sequenced by immunoSEQ multiplex PCR, and TCRdb holds only the in-frame ones, with some missing. The sample lists approximately 170,000 clones, 80% to 90% occurring once. Sequenced material: peripheral blood. These receptors came from a man aged 35 to 55 who had recovered from COVID-19.

In its sample, this clone was seen a few times. The V call is TRBV6-5, the J call TRBJ1-3; maybe TRBD1 (5 bases). CDR1 MNHEY and CDR2 SVGAGI come from the germline V gene. Trimming took 5 bases from V and 3 from J, leaving 14 bases between them. CDR3 size: 15 residues. In nucleotides, the CDR3 is TGTGCCAGCAGTCAGCTAAGCGGGGGTGGAAACACCATATATTTT. Encoded protein: CASSQLSGGGNTIYF.

This chain uses TRBV4-1 with TRBJ2-5; possible D gene TRBD1, 6 bases. Germline lookup yields CDR1 MGHRA and CDR2 YSYEKL. This CDR3 is built from 15 residues. Trimming took off 0 bases at V and 3 bases at J, with 11 bases between the two ends. Written as DNA, the CDR3 is TGCGCCAGCAGCCAAGACCGGACAGTAAAAGAGACCCAGTACTTC. Its protein is CASSQDRTVKETQYF.

The chain recombines TRBV28 with TRBJ2-5; weak D call: TRBD1 (5 bases). V was cut by 6 bases and J by 4 bases, with 21 bases left in between. Germline values: CDR1 MDHEN, CDR2 SYDVKM. The CDR3 sequence is 16 residues long. The CDR3 spells CASSKPQGAALETQYF. The CDR3 DNA sequence: TGTGCCAGCAGCAAGCCCCAGGGCGCGGCTCTAGAGACCCAGTACTTC.

The rearrangement uses TRBV9 and TRBJ2-2; TRBD1 matches at 9 bases. Per germline, CDR1 SGDLS and CDR2 YYNGEE. Trimming cost V 2 bases and J 6 bases; bases outside gene matches: 14. There are 18 residues in the CDR3. The CDR3 is CASSVMGGTGLAAGELFF. The DNA of the CDR3 is TGTGCCAGCAGCGTTATGGGAGGGACAGGGTTGGCGGCCGGGGAGCTGTTTTTT.

The rearrangement uses TRBV10-3 and TRBJ1-6, with 9 bases lining up with TRBD1. Germline loops: CDR1 ENHRY, CDR2 SYGVKD. V lost 4 bases and J lost 7; bases outside the gene matches: 11. This CDR3 has 17 amino acids. CDR3 protein: CAISVTGTGPFNSPLHF. CDR3 coding DNA: TGTGCCATCAGTGTGACCGGGACAGGGCCTTTCAATTCACCCCTCCACTTT.

The CDR3 loop is CASSLGRGPSRGANVLTF. CDR3 DNA sequence: TGTGCCAGTAGCTTAGGTAGGGGTCCCTCACGGGGGGCCAACGTCCTGACTTTC. V gene TRBV19 combines with J gene TRBJ2-6, with TRBD1 as a possible D gene (5 bases). The CDR3 has 18 amino acids. Trimming stripped 6 bases from V and 4 bases from J, with 22 bases between. Germline V CDR1 and CDR2: LNHDA, SQIVND (reference sequence).

The chain has TRBV4-1 and TRBJ2-7, with TRBD2 as a possible D gene (6 bases). Germline CDR1 reads MGHRA; CDR2 reads YSYEKL. The CDR3 covers 13 residues. Deletions cut 4 bases from V and 3 bases from J, with 10 bases between. CDR3 in DNA: TGCGCCAGCAGCCCCTTGGGGGGCTACGAGCAGTACTTC. Translating it yields CASSPLGGYEQYF.

The chain joins TRBV9 to TRBJ2-3; perhaps TRBD2 as D (5 bases). V shed 3 bases and J shed 11 bases, with 16 bases lying between them. This CDR3 is 13 amino acids long. The germline CDR1 and CDR2 sequences are SGDLS and YYNGEE. The DNA for the CDR3 is TGTGCCAGCAGCGCCTTCCCTCCCCGGGAGCAGTATTTT. This gives the protein CASSAFPPREQYF. The whole variable domain, filled in from reference TRBV9 and TRBJ2-3, reads DSGVTQTPKHLITATGQRVTLRCSPRSGDLSVYWYQQSLDQGLQFLIQYYNGEERAKGNILERFSAQQFPDLHSELNLSSLELGDSALYFCASSAFPPREQYFGPGTRLTVL.

The chain joins TRBV7-9 to TRBJ2-1; 9 positions agree with TRBD1. The germline V gene encodes CDR1 SEHNR and CDR2 FQNEAQ (reference sequence). This CDR3 has 16 amino acids. V lost 0 bases to trimming and J lost 6 bases; unmatched junction nucleotides: 6. The CDR3 sequence is CASSLAPGQGRNEQFF. The CDR3, as DNA: TGTGCCAGCAGCTTAGCCCCGGGACAGGGCCGCAATGAGCAGTTCTTC. Looking up the rest from reference TRBV7-9 and TRBJ2-1 gives the full variable domain: DTGVSQNPRHKITKRGQNVTFRCDPISEHNRLYWYRQTLGQGPEFLTYFQNEAQLEKSRLLSDRFSAERPKGSFSTLEIQRTEQGDSAMYLCASSLAPGQGRNEQFFGPGTRLTVL.

This chain links TRBV27 with TRBJ2-7, with 9 bases matching TRBD1. In germline, CDR1 is MNHEY, CDR2 SMNVEV (reference sequence). The CDR3 has 14 amino acids. Trimming removed 6 bases from V and 5 bases from J; junction bases left unmatched: 8. The CDR3 DNA sequence: TGTGCCAGCAGCTCCGGGACAGGGTTCAACGAGCAGTACTTC. This translates into CASSSGTGFNEQYF.

About this clone: At the DNA level, this CDR3 is encoded by other sequences in the same sample as well. The rearrangement joins TRBV18 to TRBJ1-2, with a tentative D call TRBD1 (5 bases). Trimming left V 1 base short and J 3 bases short, with 6 bases between. Per germline, CDR1 KGHSH and CDR2 LQKENI. The CDR3 runs to 13 residues. CDR3 nucleotide sequence: TGTGCCAGCTCACCACGGGGGGACTATGGCTACACCTTC. Protein product: CASSPRGDYGYTF.

The chain recombines TRBV15 with TRBJ2-2; possible D gene TRBD1, 5 bases. With 0 bases removed from V and 6 bases from J, the gap between germline ends came to 14 bases. Germline values: CDR1 LNHNV, CDR2 YYDKDF (reference sequence). The CDR3 covers 16 residues. The CDR3 protein is CATSRDSRGIPGELFF. DNA for the CDR3: TGTGCCACCAGCAGAGATTCAAGGGGAATCCCCGGGGAGCTGTTTTTT. The full variable domain, rest sourced from reference TRBV15 and TRBJ2-2, is DAMVIQNPRYQVTQFGKPVTLSCSQTLNHNVMYWYQQKSSQAPKLLFHYYDKDFNNEADTPDNFQSRRPNTSFCFLDIRSPGLGDTAMYLCATSRDSRGIPGELFFGEGSRLTVL.

The gene calls are TRBV27 and TRBJ1-1; D gene uncertain. This CDR3 is built from 13 residues. Between the trimmed V and J ends, which lost 6 bases and 0 bases, there was a span of 8 bases. The germline V gene has CDR1 MNHEY and CDR2 SMNVEV (reference sequence). CDR3 DNA: TGTGCCAGCAGGGGCGACCTGAACACTGAAGCTTTCTTT. It codes for CASRGDLNTEAFF.

The CDR3 loop reads CASSSGISEKLFF. The CDR3 DNA reads TGTGCCAGCAGTTCCGGGATCTCGGAAAAACTGTTTTTT. The chain joins TRBV27 to TRBJ1-4; D remains unclear. The V and J ends lost 4 bases and 8 bases respectively, with 11 bases between them. The CDR3 runs to 13 residues. Germline lookup yields CDR1 MNHEY and CDR2 SMNVEV (reference sequence). Supplemented by reference TRBV27 and TRBJ1-4, the full variable domain reads EAQVTQNPRYLITVTGKKLTVTCSQNMNHEYMSWYRQDPGLGLRQIYYSMNVEVTDKGDVPEGYKVSRKEKRNFPLILESPSPNQTSLYFCASSSGISEKLFFGSGTQLSVL.

CDR3 amino acids: CASSPLPRGSSSTDTQYF. The CDR3 DNA is TGTGCCAGCTCACCACTCCCTAGGGGGTCCTCTAGCACAGATACGCAGTATTTT. J is TRBJ2-3 and V is TRBV18; D might be TRBD1 (6 bases). Germline V lookup: CDR1 KGHSH, CDR2 LQKENI. The CDR3 is 18 residues long. Trimming removed 1 base from V and 0 bases from J, with 17 bases in between.

This CDR3 is CASSIPGDYTF. The DNA for the CDR3 is TGTGCCAGTAGTATCCCAGGCGACTACACCTTC. The chain recombines TRBV19 with TRBJ1-2; D gene ambiguous. The CDR3 is 11 residues long. Germline V CDR1 and CDR2: LNHDA, SQIVND (reference sequence). Trimming pared 3 bases from V and 10 bases from J, leaving 9 bases between.

The genes are TRBV7-3 and TRBJ2-2; D is possibly TRBD1 (5 bases). Germline V lookup: CDR1 SGHTA, CDR2 FQGTGA. The CDR3 consists of 13 residues. V dropped 5 bases and J dropped 6 bases, with 10 bases sitting between them. The CDR3 loop is CASSSKGSGELFF. The CDR3 DNA reads as TGTGCCAGCAGCAGTAAGGGGTCCGGGGAGCTGTTTTTT.

The chain recombines TRBV7-2 with TRBJ1-4; 7 bases line up with TRBD1. The V gene end was trimmed by 1 base and the J gene end by 6 bases; junction bases not matched to a gene: 5. The germline CDR1 and CDR2 sequences are SGHTA and FQGNSA. CDR3 length: 15 amino acids. The CDR3 DNA is TGTGCCAGCAGCTTAGTTTCCAGGGGGTATGAAAAACTGTTTTTT. As protein: CASSLVSRGYEKLFF.

This sequence joins TRBV11-2 and TRBJ1-2; possible D gene TRBD1, 5 bases. CDR1 and CDR2 from the germline V gene are SGHAT and FQNNGV. V dropped 0 bases and J dropped 4 bases, with 9 bases sitting between them. There are 14 residues in the CDR3. The DNA of the CDR3 is TGTGCCAGCAGCTTAGATCAGACAGCCTATGGCTACACCTTC. Amino acid sequence: CASSLDQTAYGYTF.

This sequence joins TRBV11-2 and TRBJ2-1, with D maybe TRBD1 (5 bases). CDR1 SGHAT and CDR2 FQNNGV come from the germline V gene. The CDR3 loop spans 11 amino acids. The V end was cut by 2 bases, the J end by 15 bases, with 11 bases between. CDR3 region: CASSLIGESFF. CDR3 sequence (DNA): TGTGCCAGCAGCTTAATAGGGGAATCGTTCTTC.